The following is a TCR beta chain sequence with its context. Profiled with immunoSEQ multiplex PCR; TCRdb holds only in-frame clones, not every one. The table shows about 150,000 clones, with more than 85% occurring only once. This sample is part of a study of control samples from healthy donors and cancer patients. The clonotype comes from a middle-aged man in good health. The sample consisted of blood.

The CDR3, as DNA: TGTGCCATCAGGGCCGAAGGGAGGGCCGGGGAGCTGTTTTTT. This gives the protein CAIRAEGRAGELFF. The chain has TRBV10-3 and TRBJ2-2; 7 positions agree with TRBD2. This CDR3 region has 14 residues. Germline CDR1 and CDR2: ENHRY and SYGVKD. The V segment lost 6 bases and the J segment 6 bases; nucleotides outside the gene matches: 7.